These 22 T cell receptor beta chains were all obtained from the same sample, sequenced in a study of blood T cells in healthy people across ages. A sample-barcoded 5' primer and a J-beta primer mix were used in a second PCR of about 7 to 12 cycles. TCRdb re-called the 5' RACE reads through MiXCR, storing one row per CDR3 protein. Among some 890,000 distinct CDR3 sequences listed, 29% were seen once. The data were also submitted as part of a second study, on T cells of mothers and their children.

The sample comprised blood. These TCRs come from a woman aged 40 to 50 in good health.

The chain couples TRBV25-1 to TRBJ1-5; tentatively, D is TRBD1 (5 bases). Germline lookup yields CDR1 MGHDK and CDR2 SYGVNS. The germline V and J ends were trimmed by 3 bases and 3 bases, with 12 bases remaining between them. The CDR3 runs 15 residues. In DNA form, the CDR3 reads TGTGCCAGCAGTGACCCGGGGCCCCCCAATCAGCCCCAGCATTTT. Its translation: CASSDPGPPNQPQHF.

J is TRBJ2-7 and V is TRBV20-1, with 9 nucleotides matching TRBD1. Trimming cost V 6 bases and J 6 bases; bases outside gene matches: 9. The CDR3 covers 13 residues. Germline V gene sequence: CDR1 DFQATT, CDR2 SNEGSKA (reference sequence). This CDR3 reads CSAGTGSGGEQYF. The CDR3 nucleotides read TGCAGTGCGGGGACAGGGAGTGGTGGCGAGCAGTACTTC.

This clonotype was seen only a few times. The chain carries TRBV20-1 and TRBJ2-5, with D tentatively TRBD1 or TRBD2 (5 bases each). V was cut by 5 bases and J by 1 base, with 14 bases left in between. Germline V gives CDR1 DFQATT, CDR2 SNEGSKA (reference sequence). CDR3 length: 14 residues. CDR3 bases: TGCAGTGCTTGCCGGGACCCCTCCCAAGAGACCCAGTACTTC. Its translation is CSACRDPSQETQYF.

This clonotype was seen a handful of times. The CDR3 DNA follows: TGTGCCATCCAGGGGGCGACCACTGAAGCTTTCTTT. Translated, it gives CAIQGATTEAFF. The chain carries TRBV28 and TRBJ1-1; 8 bases fit TRBD1. The V gene end was trimmed by 10 bases and the J gene end by 4 bases; junction bases not matched to a gene: 5. CDR3 length equals 12 residues. Looked up from germline, CDR1 is MDHEN and CDR2 is SYDVKM.

As concerns this clonotype: This CDR3 fails to terminate in the conserved phenylalanine or tryptophan, so it likely reflects a read error. The limits of the CDR3 on the DNA are not certain, so only TCRdb's listed CDR3 is given. V usage is TRBV7-2 and J usage is TRBJ2-1; the table's D call, TRBD1, has no DNA check behind it. The CDR3 adds up to 15 amino acids, both ends counted. Germline V gene data show CDR1 as SGHTA and CDR2 as FQGNSA. This CDR3 is CASSRGQGIGYTFGS.

The chain links TRBV5-1 to TRBJ1-2, with D hard to call. The CDR3 is 14 residues long. Trimming took off 2 bases at V and 3 bases at J, with 11 bases between the two ends. The germline V gene has CDR1 SGHRS and CDR2 YFSETQ. The CDR3, as DNA: TGCGCCAGCAGCTTAGGAGTGTCTGACTATGGCTACACCTTC. This codes for CASSLGVSDYGYTF.

This clonotype was seen a handful of times. The CDR3 here is CASSEPPWSTYEQYF. The CDR3 DNA sequence: TGTGCCAGCAGTGAACCACCATGGAGCACCTACGAGCAGTACTTC. This chain links TRBV6-1 with TRBJ2-7; unclear D gene. Trimming cost V 2 bases and J 2 bases, with 13 bases left between them. Per the germline V gene, CDR1 is MNHNS and CDR2 is SASEGT. This CDR3 has 15 amino acids.

Only a few counts were recorded for this clonotype. The CDR3, as DNA: TGTGCCAGCAGCCACCCGGGGTACATCAATGAGCAGTTCTTC. Encoded protein: CASSHPGYINEQFF. V is TRBV14 and J is TRBJ2-1, with D maybe TRBD2 (5 bases). The germline V gene has CDR1 SGHDN and CDR2 FVKESK. The germline V and J ends were trimmed by 3 bases and 6 bases, with 12 bases remaining between them. The CDR3 covers 14 residues.

This clonotype has at least ten counts. The rearrangement links TRBV20-1 to TRBJ2-5; 10 bases match TRBD1. CDR1 is DFQATT, CDR2 SNEGSKA, per germline (reference sequence). The V segment lost 8 bases and the J segment 4 bases; nucleotides outside the gene matches: 16. The length of the CDR3 is 16 residues. The DNA of the CDR3 is TGCAGTACAATCCGACCAGGACAGGGGGTCGGAGAGACCCAGTACTTC. Protein sequence: CSTIRPGQGVGETQYF.

This clonotype showed up many times. V usage is TRBV20-1 and J usage is TRBJ1-5, with TRBD1 as a possible D gene (5 bases). This CDR3 is 16 amino acids long. The germline V gene has CDR1 DFQATT and CDR2 SNEGSKA (reference sequence). V shed 6 bases and J shed 0 bases, with 18 bases lying between them. The CDR3 nucleotides read TGCAGTGCCTCCCCCCGGGGGAGCTATAGCAATCAGCCCCAGCATTTT. Its translation: CSASPRGSYSNQPQHF.

The chain carries TRBV12-3 or TRBV12-4 and TRBJ1-5; TRBD1 agrees at 8 bases. The ends lost 3 bases at V and 6 bases at J; junction bases unmatched: 7. The length of the CDR3 is 15 residues. The CDR3 DNA sequence: TGTGCCAGCAGTTTCGCAGGGGGCGAGGGTCAGCCCCAGCATTTT. Protein product: CASSFAGGEGQPQHF.

There are a few counts of this clonotype. CDR3 amino acids: CASSLWSGLNNSPLHF. CDR3 nucleotides: TGTGCCAGCAGCTTATGGTCAGGACTGAATAATTCACCCCTCCACTTT. This chain joins TRBV11-2 and TRBJ1-6, with D uncertain. CDR1 and CDR2 (germline): SGHAT, FQNNGV. This CDR3 region has 16 residues. The V end was cut by 2 bases, the J end by 5 bases, with 13 bases between.

V usage is TRBV9 and J usage is TRBJ2-1, with D perhaps matching TRBD1 or TRBD2 (6 bases each). This CDR3 spans 14 amino acids. The germline gives CDR1 SGDLS, CDR2 YYNGEE. Trimming took off 0 bases at V and 13 bases at J, with 17 bases between the two ends. The CDR3 nucleotides are TGTGCCAGCAGCGTAGACCCTCTAAGGGGGGTCCAGTTCTTC. This translates into CASSVDPLRGVQFF.

The rearrangement joins TRBV5-4 to TRBJ2-7, with 7 bases matching TRBD2. CDR1 SGHNT and CDR2 YYREEE come from the germline V gene (reference sequence). J gave up 2 bases and V 0 bases, and 2 bases lay outside the gene matches. The CDR3 extends over 14 amino acids. The CDR3 loop reads CASSLGDYTYEQYF. The CDR3 DNA reads as TGTGCCAGCAGCTTGGGGGACTACACCTACGAGCAGTACTTC.

V gene TRBV24-1 combines with J gene TRBJ1-5; TRBD1 is a possible D gene (5 bases). In germline, CDR1 is KGHDR, CDR2 SFDVKD. Between the trimmed V and J ends, which lost 3 bases and 5 bases, there was a span of 16 bases. The CDR3 length is 16 residues. CDR3 sequence (DNA): TGTGCCACCAGTGATACCGGGGCGCCGGCTGATCAGCCCCAGCATTTT. Its protein is CATSDTGAPADQPQHF.

The chain carries TRBV7-2 and TRBJ1-5; no definite D call. Trimming cost V 5 bases and J 6 bases, with 14 bases left between them. CDR3 length: 14 amino acids. Germline CDR1 and CDR2: SGHTA and FQGNSA. CDR3 sequence (DNA): TGTGCCAGCAGCCCTGAGTTGATGAGTCAGCCCCAGCATTTT. This sequence encodes CASSPELMSQPQHF. The whole variable domain, filled in from reference TRBV7-2 and TRBJ1-5, reads GAGVSQSPSNKVTEKGKDVELRCDPISGHTALYWYRQSLGQGLEFLIYFQGNSAPDKSGLPSDRFSAERTGGSVSTLTIQRTQQEDSAVYLCASSPELMSQPQHFGDGTRLSIL.

As to this clonotype: Being one base from a much bigger clone, this may be a read error. The V call is TRBV9, the J call TRBJ2-3; D uncertain. Trimming stripped 1 base from V and 4 bases from J, with 4 bases between. The V gene's germline CDR1 is SGDLS and CDR2 YYNGEE. The CDR3 covers 12 residues. CDR3: CASSVISDTQYF. DNA for the CDR3: TGTGCCAGCAGCGTAATTTCAGATACGCAGTATTTT.

This clonotype has ten or more counts. CDR3 residues: CASSLEGGRTEAFF. In nucleotides, the CDR3 is TGCGCCAGCAGCTTGGAGGGGGGCAGGACTGAAGCTTTCTTT. The chain employs TRBV5-1 and TRBJ1-1, with a tentative D call TRBD1 (6 bases). CDR1 is SGHRS, CDR2 YFSETQ, per germline. Trimming removed 0 bases from V and 5 bases from J, with 11 bases in between. This CDR3 region has 14 residues.

This clonotype was seen more than once but under ten times. This sequence joins TRBV6-5 and TRBJ1-2, with D unresolved. Germline CDR1 MNHEY, CDR2 SVGAGI. Deletions cut 2 bases from V and 0 bases from J, with 7 bases between. This CDR3 has 14 residues. The CDR3 region is CASSYGVTNYGYTF. CDR3 DNA: TGTGCCAGCAGTTACGGGGTAACTAACTATGGCTACACCTTC.

This clonotype was found many times. V is TRBV7-2 and J is TRBJ2-3; 7 bases agree with TRBD1. The V gene end was trimmed by 0 bases and the J gene end by 6 bases; junction bases not matched to a gene: 9. Germline V lookup: CDR1 SGHTA, CDR2 FQGNSA. The CDR3 has 16 residues. The CDR3 nucleotides are TGTGCCAGCAGCTTAGCGGGCAGGGGGAACGGTGATACGCAGTATTTT. It codes for CASSLAGRGNGDTQYF.

With regard to this clonotype: A much larger clonotype is one base distant, so this may be a read error. The V call is TRBV7-8, the J call TRBJ2-7; a weak D match, TRBD1 (7 bases). This CDR3 contains 15 residues. Germline CDR1 reads SGHVS; CDR2 reads FQNEAQ. CDR3 DNA sequence: TGTGCCAGCAGCTTAGTAGCCAGGGGGAGGTACGGGCAGTACTTC. This encodes CASSLVARGRYGQYF.

Worth noting for this clonotype: An end of the junction does not agree with germline; a read error may underlie this. The chain uses TRBV12-3 or TRBV12-4 and TRBJ2-7; 9 nucleotides match TRBD1. The CDR3 extends over 12 amino acids. The CDR3 spells CASSSTGGEQHF. CDR3 DNA sequence: TGTGCCAGCAGTTCGACAGGGGGGGAGCAGCACTTC.